The sequence of this TCR beta chain was determined in a study of blood T cell repertoires in COVID-19. The protocol was immunoSEQ multiplex PCR, while the TCRdb copy is restricted to in-frame clones and leaves out a portion. The table shows about 91,000 clones, with about 91% occurring only once. CDR1 is SNHLY, CDR2 FYNNEI, per germline. V shed 8 bases, J shed 7 bases, and the junction held 13 bases outside the gene matches. The CDR3 extends over 14 amino acids. The TCR was taken from a woman in her seventies with acute or convalescent COVID-19. Specimen: peripheral blood. The chain uses TRBV2 and TRBJ2-5; the match to TRBD1 covers 7 bases. CDR3 nucleotides: TGTGCCAGCCTAGGGACAGCCCAGATAGGGACCCAGTACTTC. This codes for CASLGTAQIGTQYF.